These 8 T cell receptor beta chains originate from one sample sequenced in a study of regulatory T cells in long-lasting Graves disease. Time point: persistent/refractory GD, antithyroid drugs over 5 years with positive TRAb. Following extraction of RNA from PBMCs, that RNA was used to make the TCR library. The TCR beta library used iRepertoire HTBI primers with Arm-PCR amplification of CDR3. TCRdb recomputed calls from the multiplex PCR reads with MiXCR, one row per CDR3 protein. The table lists about 450,000 distinct CDR3 sequences, around 22% of them singletons. The sample was peripheral blood mononuclear cells (PBMCs), taken when the disease was refractory, from a patient treated with antithyroid drugs. All receptors derive from a female donor with Graves disease.

CDR3 sequence: CASSLRTGNEQYF. CDR3 DNA: TGTGCCAGCAGCCTCCGGACAGGGAACGAGCAGTACTTC. This chain joins TRBV3-1 and TRBJ2-7; 8 bases map to TRBD1. Germline values: CDR1 LGHDT, CDR2 YNNKEL (reference sequence). The CDR3 is 13 amino acids. Trimming removed 4 bases from V and 5 bases from J; junction bases left unmatched: 4.

Only a few counts were recorded for this clonotype. This chain links TRBV10-3 with TRBJ1-1; 7 positions match TRBD1. Germline V gives CDR1 ENHRY, CDR2 SYGVKD. Trimming at V came to 9 bases and at J to 1 base, leaving 8 bases not matched to a gene. CDR3 length: 14 residues. As DNA, the CDR3 is TGTGCCATACAGACAGGGAGAGGGAACACTGAAGCTTTCTTT. As protein: CAIQTGRGNTEAFF.

This clonotype was picked up many times. The V call is TRBV5-6, the J call TRBJ1-1, with D perhaps TRBD1 (6 bases). The germline V and J ends were trimmed by 4 bases and 3 bases, with 10 bases remaining between them. CDR1 is SGHDT, CDR2 YYEEEE, per germline. The CDR3 is 13 amino acids. CDR3: CASSRTAHTEAFF. CDR3 DNA sequence: TGTGCCAGCAGCCGGACAGCTCACACTGAAGCTTTCTTT.

This clonotype was seen a handful of times. V usage is TRBV18 and J usage is TRBJ2-1, with 12 bases that match TRBD1. The J segment lost 12 bases and the V segment lost 3 bases, leaving 9 bases of the junction unmatched. Germline V CDR1 and CDR2: KGHSH, LQKENI. The CDR3 runs to 15 residues. As DNA, the CDR3 is TGTGCCAGCTCACCCGGGACAGGGGGCTACAGTCGGCAGTTCTTC. It codes for CASSPGTGGYSRQFF.

This clonotype was seen ten or more times. The V gene is TRBV7-2, the J gene TRBJ1-3, with D unclear. The CDR3 length is 16 residues. V was clipped by 2 bases and J by 0 bases, with 11 bases between them. Germline V gene sequence: CDR1 SGHTA, CDR2 FQGNSA. The DNA for the CDR3 is TGTGCCAGCAGCTTACGATCAGCGGTCTCTGGAAACACCATATATTTT. Amino acid sequence: CASSLRSAVSGNTIYF.

The gene calls are TRBV9 and TRBJ2-7, with 9 bases matching TRBD2. The CDR3 loop spans 14 amino acids. CDR1 SGDLS and CDR2 YYNGEE come from the germline V gene. J lost 3 bases, V lost 4 bases, and 5 bases had no gene match. The CDR3 is CASSPETSGYEQYF. In nucleotides, the CDR3 is TGTGCCAGCAGCCCAGAGACTAGCGGCTACGAGCAGTACTTC. Full variable domain (missing parts from reference TRBV9 and TRBJ2-7): DSGVTQTPKHLITATGQRVTLRCSPRSGDLSVYWYQQSLDQGLQFLIQYYNGEERAKGNILERFSAQQFPDLHSELNLSSLELGDSALYFCASSPETSGYEQYFGPGTRLTVT.

This sequence joins TRBV6-1 and TRBJ1-5; D is undetermined. This CDR3 has 13 residues. Germline CDR1 and CDR2: MNHNS and SASEGT. V lost 11 bases and J lost 3, with 14 bases in between. The CDR3 region has the DNA TGTGCCTCCAGGAGGGTAATCAATCAGCCCCAGCATTTT. This sequence encodes CASRRVINQPQHF.

The chain employs TRBV29-1 and TRBJ2-7, with D perhaps matching TRBD2 (5 bases). In germline, CDR1 is SQVTM, CDR2 ANQGSEA. Trimming removed 6 bases at V and 3 bases at J, with 15 bases between. The CDR3 loop spans 13 amino acids. The CDR3 is CSVAANQYYEQYF. The CDR3, as DNA: TGCAGCGTAGCGGCAAACCAGTACTACGAGCAGTACTTC.